This T cell receptor beta chain comes out of a study of blood T cell repertoires in COVID-19. At the level of the study: Donors in the United States, Italy and Spain gave samples during acute or convalescent COVID-19. T cells, B-cell-depleted T cells, or PBMCs provided the cDNA or gDNA that served as material.

Authors' data handling: Amplification with reference gene primers provided the estimates of nucleated cell counts. Using immunoSEQ multiplex PCR, the repertoire was profiled, and TCRdb retains in-frame clones only, with some absent. V, J and clone size are taken as reported in that table, and D and trimming were inferred from the DNA itself. The sample shows almost 80,000 clones, about four fifths of them seen only once. This clone was counted between two and nine times. The J segment lost 3 bases and the V segment lost 1 base, leaving 4 bases of the junction unmatched. CDR3 size: 14 residues. Germline CDR1 reads SGDLS; CDR2 reads YYNGEE.

The source material was peripheral blood. The TCR comes from a woman aged 70-85 years with acute or convalescent COVID-19. The chain carries TRBV9 and TRBJ2-7; 7 nucleotides agree with TRBD1. CDR3 in amino acids: CASSVRDRFYEQYF. In DNA, the CDR3 is TGTGCCAGCAGCGTAAGGGACAGATTCTACGAGCAGTACTTC.